These T cell receptor beta chains were read from a single sample in a study of CD8 T cells in ankylosing spondylitis. TCRdb reanalysed the 5' RACE reads using MiXCR and keeps one entry per CDR3 protein. The sample carries nearly 250,000 distinct CDR3 sequences, 30% to 40% recorded once. What was sequenced was blood, either unsorted or a sorted T cell fraction (not recorded which). The receptor set was obtained from a male donor with ankylosing spondylitis or in good health (not recorded which). Each CDR3 is given with its conserved first and last residue. Fields, in order: J gene, clone size, V gene, D gene, CDR3 DNA, CDR3 protein. The D gene is left open where the match is weak. Not every row has a clone size; where given, it reads once, few, many or a size class.

>TRBJ2-7|.|TRBV10-3|.
TGTGCCATCAGTGAGAGTCAGAACTCCTACGAGCAGTACTTC
CAISESQNSYEQYF
>TRBJ1-4|once|TRBV12-3/TRBV12-4|TRBD1
TGTGCCAGCAGTTTGGCAGGGGGTGCTAATGAAAAACTGTTTTTT
CASSLAGGANEKLFF
>TRBJ2-7|.|TRBV30|.
TGTGCCTGGAGAACCGGGGCAGCCGAGCAGTACTTC
CAWRTGAAEQYF
>TRBJ1-1|.|TRBV6-5|.
TGTGCCAGCGCATCCGGGAACACTGAAGCTTTCTTT
CASASGNTEAFF
>TRBJ2-1|.|TRBV4-2|.
TGTGCCAGCAGCCCAGGGTGGCTCTGCGGCAATGAGCAGTTCTTC
CASSPGWLCGNEQFF
>TRBJ1-2|few|TRBV9|TRBD1
TGTGCCAGCAGCGTAGACGGGACAGGGAACTATGGCTACACCTTC
CASSVDGTGNYGYTF
>TRBJ2-1|.|TRBV9|.
TGTGCCAGCAGCGTAGCAGGTCTAACCTACAATGAGCAGTTCTTC
CASSVAGLTYNEQFF
>TRBJ2-2|.|TRBV5-1|TRBD2
TGCGCCAGCAGCTCCAGCGGGGGCCCTACGAACACCGGGGAGCTGTTTTTT
CASSSSGGPTNTGELFF
>TRBJ2-7|few|TRBV29-1|.
TGCAGCGTGAGGTCCCAGTACGAGCAGTACTTC
CSVRSQYEQYF
>TRBJ2-3|.|TRBV29-1|TRBD1
TGCAGCGTTGAATTGGGACAGGGGTCATACAGATTT
CSVELGQGSYRF
>TRBJ1-4|.|TRBV25-1|TRBD1
TGTGCCAGCAGAAAAGCCGGGACAGCTGATAATGAAAAACTGTTTTTT
CASRKAGTADNEKLFF
>TRBJ1-4|.|TRBV5-1|TRBD1
TGCGCCAGCAGCCGGACAGGGGAAGGAGCTAATGAAAAACTGTTTTTT
CASSRTGEGANEKLFF
>TRBJ1-1|.|TRBV9|.
TGTGCCAGCAGCGATTACCCGGGGAACACTGAAGCTTTCTTT
CASSDYPGNTEAFF
>TRBJ1-4|.|TRBV21-1|.
TGTGCCAGCAGCAAAGAAGGGGGAGCCCTTGCAACTAATGAAAAACTGTTTTTT
CASSKEGGALATNEKLFF
>TRBJ2-1|few|TRBV4-1|.
TGCGCCAGCAGCCAAGTTGACATCCTCTCCTACAATGAGCAGTTCTTC
CASSQVDILSYNEQFF
>TRBJ1-2|.|TRBV20-1|.
TGCAGTGCCCAGAGGCGGAACCGAGACTATGGCTACACCTTC
CSAQRRNRDYGYTF
>TRBJ1-1|.|TRBV5-5|.
TGTGCCAGCAGCCAAGGGGACCTGGGGGCTGAAGCTTTCTTT
CASSQGDLGAEAFF
>TRBJ1-4|few|TRBV15|.
TGTGCCACCAGCAGAGATTCCCCTTCCGAAAAACTGTTTTTT
CATSRDSPSEKLFF
>TRBJ2-3|few|TRBV29-1|TRBD2
TGCAGCGTTGGGACTAGCAACACAGATACGCAGTATTTT
CSVGTSNTDTQYF
>TRBJ1-5|.|TRBV12-3/TRBV12-4|TRBD1
TGTGCCAGCAGGGCCGGGACAGGGTCTTTCGATGGCAATCAGCCCCAGCATTTT
CASRAGTGSFDGNQPQHF
>TRBJ2-3|.|TRBV12-3/TRBV12-4|.
TGTGCCAGCAGTTTGGGGTACTCGAGGGGCACAGATACGCAGTATTTT
CASSLGYSRGTDTQYF
>TRBJ2-3|few|TRBV12-3/TRBV12-4|TRBD1
TGTGCCAGCAGTCTGACGGACAGGGACCGGTATACGCAGTATTTT
CASSLTDRDRYTQYF
>TRBJ2-5|few|TRBV20-1|TRBD2
TGCAGTGCTAGAGATGGGGGGGGTCCAATGGAGACCCAGTACTTC
CSARDGGGPMETQYF
>TRBJ1-5|.|TRBV12-3/TRBV12-4|.
TGTGCCAGCAGTCCCCAGGGGCATAGCAATCAGCCCCAGCATTTT
CASSPQGHSNQPQHF
>TRBJ2-3|.|TRBV6-6|.
TGTGCCAGCAGAGCATCAGATACGCAGTATTTT
CASRASDTQYF
>TRBJ2-5|.|TRBV4-1|TRBD2
TGCGCCAGCAGCCAAGAGGGCGGGGGGGCTCTGGAGACCCAGTACTTC
CASSQEGGGALETQYF
>TRBJ2-1|.|TRBV11-1|.
TGTGCCAGCAGGGGGGGGCGGTACAATGAGCAGTTCTTC
CASRGGRYNEQFF
>TRBJ2-5|.|TRBV10-3|.
TGTGCCATCAGTGGAGGCAGACAAGAGACCCAGTACTTC
CAISGGRQETQYF
>TRBJ2-1|few|TRBV12-3/TRBV12-4|.
TGTGCCAGCAGTTTGAGTCAGGGGGGCGGTGAGCAGTTCTTC
CASSLSQGGGEQFF
>TRBJ2-1|few|TRBV5-6|TRBD2
TGTGCCAGCAGCCCCCTAGCGGGGGGGCCTCACAATGAGCAGTTCTTC
CASSPLAGGPHNEQFF
>TRBJ2-4|.|TRBV5-1|.
TGCGCCAGCAGCCCCCAAACCCTAGCCAAAAACATTCAGTACTTC
CASSPQTLAKNIQYF
>TRBJ1-5|.|TRBV10-3|.
TGTGCCATCAGTGAGATGGGGGGCGATCAGCCCCAGCATTTT
CAISEMGGDQPQHF
>TRBJ2-1|few|TRBV5-5|.
TGTGCCAGCAGCTTGGTTCCAGGGTCCCCCAATGAGCAGTTCTTC
CASSLVPGSPNEQFF
>TRBJ2-3|.|TRBV7-9|.
TGTGCCAGCAGCTTTCTAGGTCTCGAAAGTGGAGATACGCAGTATTTT
CASSFLGLESGDTQYF
>TRBJ2-3|few|TRBV5-6|.
TGTGCCAGCAGCCCCGGACCGACTCCCACAGATACGCAGTATTTT
CASSPGPTPTDTQYF
>TRBJ2-1|.|TRBV29-1|.
TGCAGCGGTGCGGGGGCCGTATCAAGCTCCTACAATGAGCAGTTCTTC
CSGAGAVSSSYNEQFF
>TRBJ2-1|few|TRBV28|.
TGTGCCAGCCGAGGGCAGAACAATGAGCAGTTCTTC
CASRGQNNEQFF
>TRBJ1-1|many|TRBV20-1|TRBD1
TGCAGTGCCTCCGGGACAGTCGAAGCTTTCTTT
CSASGTVEAFF
>TRBJ2-3|few|TRBV27|.
TGTGCCAGCAGCTACCTCGGAATATCAGATACGCAGTATTTT
CASSYLGISDTQYF
>TRBJ2-7|few|TRBV10-3|TRBD1
TGTGCCATCAGTGAGCCATGGACAGGGAACTCCTACGAGCAGTACTTC
CAISEPWTGNSYEQYF
>TRBJ2-7|.|TRBV7-2|TRBD2
TGTGCCAGCAGCTCAAGCGGGGGCCGGGGCGAGCAGTACTTC
CASSSSGGRGEQYF
>TRBJ2-5|few|TRBV7-2|.
TGTGCCAGCAGCCCATACGTGACAGAGACCCAGTACTTC
CASSPYVTETQYF
>TRBJ1-5|.|TRBV20-1|.
TGCAGTGCTAGAGCGGCAACAGGGAATCAGCCCCAGCATTTT
CSARAATGNQPQHF
>TRBJ2-3|.|TRBV27|.
TGTGCCAGCAGTTTGCAGACAGGAGATACGCAGTATTTT
CASSLQTGDTQYF
>TRBJ2-5|.|TRBV5-6|.
TGTGCCAGCAGCTTGGGGGGGCACGGGCGAGAGACCCAGTACTTC
CASSLGGHGRETQYF
>TRBJ2-7|few|TRBV20-1|TRBD1
TGCAGTGCTAGATCCGGGACAGGGAGTAACGAGCAGTACTTC
CSARSGTGSNEQYF
>TRBJ2-1|.|TRBV20-1|TRBD2
TGCAGTGCTTGGACTAGCGGGGGTTTCTCCTACAATGAGCAGTTCTTC
CSAWTSGGFSYNEQFF
>TRBJ2-3|.|TRBV20-1|TRBD2
TGCTGTGCTACGAGACCCAGCGGGGGGGCTGGATCAGATACGCAGTATTTT
CCATRPSGGAGSDTQYF
>TRBJ2-7|few|TRBV29-1|.
TGCAGCACCCGGGACGGAAGCTCCTACGAGCAGTACTTC
CSTRDGSSYEQYF
>TRBJ2-1|.|TRBV7-8|.
TGTGCCAGCAGCTTAATTTACTCTGAGCAGTTCTTC
CASSLIYSEQFF
>TRBJ2-3|.|TRBV29-1|TRBD1
TGCAGCGTTGAAGCCGGGACAGGGGCCACAGATACGCAGTATTTT
CSVEAGTGATDTQYF
>TRBJ2-7|.|TRBV7-6|.
TGTGCCAGCAGCTTAGACCTGATCACTTACGAGCAGTACTTC
CASSLDLITYEQYF
>TRBJ1-5|.|TRBV5-6|.
TGTGCCAGCAGCTTGAGAGGTATTAGCAATCAGCCCCAGCATTTT
CASSLRGISNQPQHF
>TRBJ2-1|.|TRBV29-1|.
TGCAGCGTCCACAGGGGGGGCAATGAGCAGTTCTTC
CSVHRGGNEQFF
>TRBJ1-5|.|TRBV25-1|.
TGTGCCAGCAGTGAAGCGGGATGGCAGCCCCAGCATTTT
CASSEAGWQPQHF
>TRBJ2-1|many|TRBV6-5|TRBD2
TGTGCCAGCAGTTACGGGGGGGGGAACAATGAGCAGTTCTTC
CASSYGGGNNEQFF
>TRBJ1-5|few|TRBV12-5|.
TGTGCTCCTAACGGGACGGACAATCAGCCCCAGCATTTT
CAPNGTDNQPQHF